This T cell receptor (beta chain) is from a study of cytomegalovirus exposure and HLA in healthy donors (TCRdb year 2017). General notes on the study: An earlier analysis of roughly 500 of the donors reported about 250 Gb of sequence data and some 100 million unique TCR beta sequences from 150 million to 200 million T cells. Rather than using new phenotypic data, the later analysis identified candidate immune exposures from TCR beta sequences and from how often those sequences occurred across donors. Besides the first cohort of under 700 subjects, a separate validation cohort made up of around 120 different subjects was used. Every discovery cohort repertoire had been produced on one sequencing platform. To predict cytomegalovirus infection status, the study combined high-throughput TCR immunosequencing, statistical association of individual TCRs with disease status, and machine learning. In an earlier analysis of roughly 540 of the donors, high-throughput TCR beta sequencing was used to judge whether each TCR beta V gene segment behaved as functional or pseudogenic. A later analysis re-analyzed previously published TCR beta repertoires from hundreds of donors and added high-resolution HLA genotyping to study TCR occurrence patterns. In a later genetic analysis, genome-wide SNP genotypes for about 55% of the roughly 700 donors were used, and that subset was treated as a discovery cohort. Because of strong linkage in the cohort, roughly 5 DR-DQ haplotypes were treated as single units for association and clustering. Of the roughly 400 genotyped donors, about 80% fell in the genetic ancestry cluster associated with self-reported Caucasian donors. Donor age, sex, ethnicity and CMV serostatus were collected together with the repertoire data. Class I and class II HLA loci were covered by the typing at four-digit resolution. Across roughly 420 genotyped donors of the cohort, an average of roughly 250,000 unique TCR beta nucleotide sequences per donor were sequenced, and 15% to 20% of those sequences were non-productive. The study profiled the T cell repertoires of 500 to 800 subjects by immunosequencing and related them to cytomegalovirus serostatus. An early release that covered 640 HLA-typed donors contained around 300 gigabases of sequencing data and approximately 85 million unique TCR sequences. The aim of the study was to test whether cataloging public T cell receptors could identify signatures of past pathogen exposure. The number of donors typed differed by locus, with 629-630 for A, B, C, DRB1 and DQB1, roughly 520 for DQA1, under 610 for DPA1, and 472 for DPB1.

As for this clone: Its binding antigen is unknown. Base qualities are missing; no much larger clone stands one base away.

The cohort was made up of about 610 healthy bone marrow donors. All cohort members were sampled while nominally healthy, although unrecorded immune exposures were likely present. The donor tested CMV seronegative, placing the donor among the 350 or so seronegative members of the cohort. Every donor gave a peripheral blood sample, and the peripheral blood mononuclear cells from that sample were used for TCR beta sequencing. The Qiagen DNeasy Blood Extraction Kit was used to extract genomic DNA from the blood cell samples. The method behind the library was the immunoSEQ multiplex PCR assay. The multiplex PCR relied on a mix of 60 forward primers for TCR Vbeta segments and 13 reverse primers for TCR Jbeta segments. The CDR3 region of rearranged TCR beta genes was amplified from genomic DNA with a multiplex PCR assay. The amplified TCR beta libraries were sequenced on the Illumina HiSeq System as 87-base-pair reads. As for the original processing: In a later analysis, tens of millions of unique TCR beta chains were counted across the 500 to 850 repertoires, and about 9.9 million of these chains were shared by at least two donors. To remove PCR and sequencing errors, raw reads were error-corrected and collapsed into unique sequences using a nearest-neighbor algorithm that merged closely related sequences. V, D and J gene segments were assigned by aligning CDR3 sequences to IMGT reference sequences. For a sequence to be retained, at least a six-nucleotide match to both a V gene segment and a J gene segment was required. A rearrangement was called productive if the CDR3 had no stop codons and remained in frame with V and J, and every other rearrangement was called non-productive. CDR3 was defined according to IMGT convention as the region running from the second conserved V-encoded cysteine to the conserved J-encoded phenylalanine. Sequences without an unambiguous match to a single V gene segment were excluded from the earlier analysis of about 600 of the donors. In an earlier analysis of almost 600 of the donors, a V segment was called functional when productive rearrangements were above 56.7%, and segregating when the standard deviation between donors exceeded 5%. To diagnose cytomegalovirus status from the catalog of TCR beta chain sequences, a statistical classification framework was built. V and J gene assignment, in a later analysis, came from comparing TCR nucleotide sequences with IMGT/GENE-DB human TR gene sequences. In a later analysis, CDR3 sequences and most-parsimonious VDJ recombination scenarios were assigned using the TCRdist pipeline. In a later analysis, each TCR beta chain was defined by its CDR3 amino acid sequence together with its V-gene family, and reads without a unique V-gene family were excluded. As a way to deal with suspected cross-contamination and a sequencing artifact, a later analysis dropped approximately 570 nucleotide sequences that were highly shared and had low generation probability. In a later analysis, a clonal expansion index for each public chain was calculated from normalized within-repertoire ranks of inferred template counts. In a later analysis, generation probabilities were computed using a VDJ recombination model fitted to out-of-frame rearrangements, and the results were checked against IGoR. A later analysis scored TCR-TCR, TCR-HLA and TCR-CMV co-occurrence with hypergeometric tests, applying a repertoire-size bias correction to TCR pairs. In a later analysis, false discovery rates were estimated by permuting HLA or CMV assignments 20 times. In a later analysis, co-occurring TCRs were grouped with DBSCAN, and TCRdist sequence similarity was added when clustering was performed within HLA-allele-positive subsets. Repertoires with fewer than 30,000 or more than 120,000 public chains were left out of co-occurrence clustering, as were roughly five repertoires with anomalous nucleotide sharing. This immuneACCESS table, as held by TCRdb, lists in-frame sequences with V and J called but not all clones. Of the missing ones, under half trace to an unresolved V gene in checked studies; the others have no known cause. From that table come the V and J calls and clone size; the DNA was used to work out D and trimming. This sample comprises approximately 160,000 clones, 82% of them detected only once. The ten largest clones represent around 1.5% of the sample.

Here is what the overall study found, with its caveats: Because some donors lacked HLA typing at each locus, the association tests relied only on the typed subset. Roughly uniform sequencing depth across donors was assumed in presence/absence analyses, although this assumption may not hold. A later genetic analysis reported fewer N-insertions in productive TCRs among donors in an Asian-associated ancestry cluster than the roughly 700-donor mean. In a later analysis, the rate of TCR association differed among HLA loci, with DRB1 alleles having the most associated TCRs and HLA-C alleles having the fewest. An association between a missense DCLRE1C variant and V-gene and J-gene trimming of TCR beta chains was found in a later genetic analysis and replicated in an independent cohort. An earlier analysis of some 590 of the donors showed that most TCR beta V segments appeared in productive rearrangements either about 90% or about 30% of the time, which broadly matched IMGT annotations. The study listed approximately 150 TCR beta chains as associated with cytomegalovirus. Because counts were too low, about 17 rarely observed V segments, including chromosome 9 orphons, were excluded from the earlier analysis of roughly 580 of the donors. A further reported finding was that TCR beta sequences accurately predicted the HLA-A and HLA-B alleles for most subjects in the first cohort. Only TCR beta chains were sequenced in this cohort, and the absence of alpha or paired-chain data limited detectable features. Immune exposure information for the cohort was limited to CMV serostatus. In a later analysis, HLA-associated TCR beta chains showed more clonal expansion and lower generation probabilities than non-associated chains that were equally common. Correlated functional status among segregating V segments might reflect linkage disequilibrium, but an unknown experimental factor could not be ruled out. According to a later analysis, most CMV-associated TCR beta chains appeared to be HLA-restricted, and the HLA associations seemed to be driven largely by CMV exposure. Specific HLA alleles were associated with about 17,000 TCR beta sequences at a false discovery rate of 0.05 in a later analysis. According to a later analysis, parvovirus B19, influenza, CMV and Epstein-Barr virus appeared linked to several top co-occurrence clusters. Most TCR sequences were seen in very few donors, while some public TCRs were found in many individuals. Cytomegalovirus status was reported to be diagnosed by the classifier with high specificity and sensitivity in both the original and validation cohorts. It was suggested by the authors that the approach could potentially be generalized to other disease states and immunological phenotypes. In vitro tests confirmed that a few of the cytomegalovirus-associated TCR beta chains recognize cytomegalovirus antigens. When HLA alleles, especially DR and DQ, strongly co-occurred, TCR associations were difficult to assign to individual alleles. A cluster of highly shared sequence variants was judged likely to be a technical artifact of the sequencing pipeline.

Sequenced input: PBMCs. The sequence was collected from a male donor in good health and CMV-seronegative.

In nucleotides, the sequence is TGTGCCAGCAGCGACACGGGACTAGCGAATGAGCAGTTCTTC. The encoded protein is CASSDTGLANEQFF. The V gene is TRBV5-4 and the J gene is TRBJ2-1, with TRBD2 identical over 10 junction bases. At the junction V is shortened by 4 bases and J by 7 bases; bases outside the gene matches: 5. The CDR3 covers 14 residues, taking in both the cysteine and the phenylalanine. CDR3 DNA is the only sequence kept; it has 42 bases, read in frame from the first base. As encoded in the germline V gene (reference sequence), CDR1 is SGHNT while CDR2 is YYREEE.